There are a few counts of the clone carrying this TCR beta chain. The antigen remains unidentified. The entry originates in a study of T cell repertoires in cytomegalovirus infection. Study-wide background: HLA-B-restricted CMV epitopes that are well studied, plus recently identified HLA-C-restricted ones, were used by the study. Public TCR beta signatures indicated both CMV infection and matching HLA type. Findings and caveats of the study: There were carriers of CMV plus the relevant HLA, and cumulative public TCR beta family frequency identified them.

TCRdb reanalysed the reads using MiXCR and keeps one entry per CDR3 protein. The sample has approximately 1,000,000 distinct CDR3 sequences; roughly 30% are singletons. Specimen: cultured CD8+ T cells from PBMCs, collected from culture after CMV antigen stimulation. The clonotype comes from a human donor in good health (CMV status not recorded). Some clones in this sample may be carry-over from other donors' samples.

The CDR3 coding sequence is TGTGCCAGCAGCCAACCGATAGGACCTAGCTCCTACAATGAGCAGTTCTTC. This codes for CASSQPIGPSSYNEQFF. J is TRBJ2-1 and V is TRBV4-2; D not resolved. The germline V gene has CDR1 LGHNA and CDR2 YNFKEQ. Trimming left V 2 bases short and J 0 bases short, with 14 bases between. The length of the CDR3 is 17 residues.